This TCR beta chain comes out of a study of T-cell reconstitution after alpha-beta-depleted transplantation in children. The TCRbeta library incorporated unique molecular identifiers. TCRdb recomputed calls from the PCR reads with MiXCR, one row per CDR3 protein. The table lists 640,000 or so distinct CDR3 sequences, approximately 15% of them singletons. The receptor's source is a human donor who donated a stem cell graft to a child with acute myeloid leukemia. This sample comprised PBMCs from the stem cell graft donor, obtained from the stem cell graft.

The CDR3 reads CASSLVGPLVQYF. CDR3 DNA: TGTGCCAGCAGCTTAGTAGGCCCCCTGGTTCAGTATTTT. This chain uses TRBV7-2 with TRBJ2-3, with no clear D. Germline assignment: CDR1 SGHTA and CDR2 FQGNSA. The CDR3 is made up of 13 amino acids. Trimming pared 1 base from V and 12 bases from J, leaving 14 bases between.